This T cell receptor (beta chain) was identified during a study of T-cell memory formation after mild COVID-19. Study details: TCR clusters largely stayed donor specific. Study-wide findings and caveats: Some clones that responded turned up in pre-infection memory, which suggests that cross-reactive memory joined in.

About this clonotype: Its antigen remains unknown.

The CDR3 is 15 residues long. The trim removed 3 bases at V and 4 bases at J, leaving 4 bases unmatched. Germline CDR1 reads KGHSH; CDR2 reads LQKENI. TCRdb re-called the 5' RACE reads with MiXCR, one entry per CDR3 protein. The table includes 140,000 to 150,000 distinct CDR3 sequences, over 15% detected once. The material sequenced was PBMCs or a T cell subset sorted from them (not recorded which). This receptor was identified in an adult woman who had mild COVID-19 (a few samples of this study predate the infection). Cell type and time point are not known. This chain joins TRBV18 and TRBJ2-1; 9 bases fit TRBD2. CDR3 sequence reads: CASSPGLALYNEQFF. DNA for the CDR3: TGTGCCAGCTCACCGGGACTAGCCTTGTACAATGAGCAGTTCTTC.